This T cell receptor beta chain emerged from a study of T-cell memory formation after mild COVID-19. General study findings and limits: There was a balanced CD4/CD8 profile in clones contracting day 15 to 85, and later expanders leaned CD4+.

The V gene lost 7 bases and the J gene lost 4 bases, with 10 bases spanning the gap. CDR1 and CDR2 (germline): SGHNT, YENEEA. The CDR3 is 12 amino acids. About this clonotype itself: The antigen is undetermined.

TCRdb recomputed calls from the 5' RACE reads with MiXCR, one row per CDR3 protein. The profile shows approximately 190,000 distinct CDR3 sequences, approximately 20% of them singletons. The chain combines TRBV11-3 with TRBJ2-5; D is perhaps TRBD2 (5 bases). The specimen sequenced was PBMCs or a T cell subset sorted from them (not recorded which). The receptor comes from an adult woman who had mild COVID-19 (a few samples of this study predate the infection). Cell type and time point are not known. CDR3 in DNA: TGTGCCAGCACTGGTGAGGGAGAGACCCAGTACTTC. It codes for CASTGEGETQYF. The variable domain in full, completed from reference TRBV11-3 and TRBJ2-5, reads EAGVVQSPRYKIIEKKQPVAFWCNPISGHNTLYWYLQNLGQGPELLIRYENEEAVDDSQLPKDRFSAERLKGVDSTLKIQPAELGDSAVYLCASTGEGETQYFGPGTRLLVL.